These 8 T cell receptor beta chains were all obtained from the same sample, sequenced in a study of cytomegalovirus exposure and HLA in healthy donors (dated by TCRdb to the late 2010s). The method behind the library was the immunoSEQ multiplex PCR assay. For the multiplex PCR, a mixture combining 60 forward primers for TCR Vbeta segments and 13 reverse primers for TCR Jbeta segments was used. This is the immuneACCESS table as TCRdb keeps it, with only in-frame sequences that have V and J called. A part of the clones is gone; compared with another copy, unresolved V genes explain less than half, and the rest is unexplained. The sample includes about 170,000 clones, with 77% observed a single time. 1.2% to 1.5% of the sample lies in the top ten. Sample: PBMCs. These receptors were taken from a woman aged 25 to 39 in good health and CMV-seropositive.

This clone was observed once. The chain uses TRBV29-1 and TRBJ1-3; D possibly corresponds to TRBD1 (6 bases). Germline V CDR1 and CDR2: SQVTM, ANQGSEA. Trimming left V 7 bases short and J 4 bases short, with 14 bases between. The CDR3 consists of 13 residues. CDR3 region: CSAQTGGGNTIYF. The CDR3 bases are TGCAGCGCCCAGACAGGTGGAGGAAACACCATATATTTT. Supplemented by reference TRBV29-1 and TRBJ1-3, the full variable domain reads SAVISQKPSRDICQRGTSLTIQCQVDSQVTMMFWYRQQPGQSLTLIATANQGSEATYESGFVIDKFPISRPNLTFSTLTVSNMSPEDSSIYLCSAQTGGGNTIYFGEGSWLTVV.

The rearrangement joins TRBV27 to TRBJ2-3, with 10 bases that match TRBD2. Germline trimming cut 6 bases from V and 4 bases from J; bases unmatched to any gene: 7. Germline V lookup: CDR1 MNHEY, CDR2 SMNVEV (reference sequence). There are 15 residues in the CDR3. The CDR3 nucleotides read TGTGCCAGCAGCCTCACTAGCGGGATCGCAGATACGCAGTATTTT. This translates into CASSLTSGIADTQYF.

This clone has more than one count but fewer than ten. The chain carries TRBV13 and TRBJ1-1, with D tentatively TRBD1 (5 bases). Germline CDR1 is PRHDT and CDR2 is FYEKMQ (reference sequence). The V gene lost 2 bases and the J gene lost 6 bases, with 7 bases spanning the gap. The CDR3 totals 12 residues. The CDR3 DNA reads TGTGCCAGCAGCTTACAGGGTTCTGAAGCTTTCTTT. It translates to CASSLQGSEAFF.

V usage is TRBV12-1 and J usage is TRBJ2-7; TRBD2, as called in the table, went unchecked against the DNA. TRBV12-1 is an annotated pseudogene. The CDR3 contains 13 residues. The CDR3 nucleotides read TGTGCCAGCAGCTTTTCATTAGCCGACGAGCAGTACTTC. Translated: CASSFSLADEQYF.

This chain's CDR3 is CASTSGAPNTEAFF. CDR3 nucleotides: TGTGCCAGCACCTCGGGAGCCCCGAACACTGAAGCTTTCTTT. The chain recombines TRBV6-5 with TRBJ1-1; D gene uncertain. The germline V gene encodes CDR1 MNHEY and CDR2 SVGAGI. V lost 7 bases and J 1 base, leaving 13 bases between the germline ends. This CDR3 spans 14 amino acids.

This clone is a singleton in its sample. Other DNA sequences in this specimen translate into the identical CDR3. V and J are TRBV5-1 and TRBJ2-7; the match to TRBD2 covers 13 bases. Trimming took 0 bases from V and 4 from J; bases not matched to a gene: 4. The CDR3 runs to 16 residues. CDR1 and CDR2 from the germline V gene are SGHRS and YFSETQ. Written as DNA, the CDR3 is TGCGCCAGCAGCTTGGGTACTAGCGGGAGGGTGTACGAGCAGTACTTC. Its translation: CASSLGTSGRVYEQYF. Variable domain in full (rest from reference TRBV5-1 and TRBJ2-7): KAGVTQTPRYLIKTRGQQVTLSCSPISGHRSVSWYQQTPGQGLQFLFEYFSETQRNKGNFPGRFSGRQFSNSRSEMNVSTLELGDSALYLCASSLGTSGRVYEQYFGPGTRLTVT.

The chain has TRBV5-4 and TRBJ2-7; 12 bases align to TRBD2. The V gene's germline CDR1 is SGHNT and CDR2 YYREEE (reference sequence). With 4 bases clipped from V and 2 bases from J, the junction kept 4 bases outside the gene matches. The CDR3 runs to 15 residues. The CDR3 loop reads CASSAGLAGTYEQYF. CDR3 DNA sequence: TGTGCCAGCAGCGCGGGACTAGCGGGTACCTACGAGCAGTACTTC.

The chain recombines TRBV5-1 with TRBJ1-3; 11 bases are a match to TRBD1. Germline V gene lookup returns CDR1 SGHRS and CDR2 YFSETQ. The junction had 5 bases not matched to a gene; V was cut back by 4 bases and J by 2 bases. The CDR3 has 16 amino acids. The CDR3 DNA reads as TGCGCCAGCAGCGTGGACAGGGGGCTTCCTGGAAACACCATATATTTT. As protein: CASSVDRGLPGNTIYF. Drawing the rest from reference TRBV5-1 and TRBJ1-3, the complete variable domain is KAGVTQTPRYLIKTRGQQVTLSCSPISGHRSVSWYQQTPGQGLQFLFEYFSETQRNKGNFPGRFSGRQFSNSRSEMNVSTLELGDSALYLCASSVDRGLPGNTIYFGEGSWLTVV.